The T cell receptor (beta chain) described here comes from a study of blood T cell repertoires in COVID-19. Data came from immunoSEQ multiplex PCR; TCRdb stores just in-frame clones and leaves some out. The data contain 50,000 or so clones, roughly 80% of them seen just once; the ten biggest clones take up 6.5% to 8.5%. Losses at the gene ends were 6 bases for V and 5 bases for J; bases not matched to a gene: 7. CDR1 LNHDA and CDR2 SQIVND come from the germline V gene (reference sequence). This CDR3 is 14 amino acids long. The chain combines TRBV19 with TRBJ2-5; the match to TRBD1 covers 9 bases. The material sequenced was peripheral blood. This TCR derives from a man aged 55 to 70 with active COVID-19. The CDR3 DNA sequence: TGTGCCAGTAGACAACAGGGGGCCGGGGAGACCCAGTACTTC. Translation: CASRQQGAGETQYF.